The source of this TCR beta chain is a study of T cell repertoires in cytomegalovirus infection. The overall study: Recently identified HLA-C-restricted CMV epitopes and well-studied HLA-B-restricted CMV epitopes were used by the study. TCR beta signatures that were public indicated CMV infection and matching HLA type.

Study observations and caveats: It was HLA-C-restricted CMV-specific TCR beta clonotypes that dominated the response ex vivo. Based on cumulative public TCR beta family frequency, carriers of CMV plus the relevant HLA were identified.

Using its own MiXCR run on the reads, TCRdb lists one record per CDR3 protein. The sample holds about 700,000 distinct CDR3 sequences, roughly 36% seen once. The V segment lost 6 bases and the J segment 4 bases; nucleotides outside the gene matches: 4. The CDR3 runs 12 residues. Looked up from germline, CDR1 is SQVTM and CDR2 is ANQGSEA. Of note for this clonotype: Its antigen is not known.

The sample in question was cultured PBMCs, obtained from culture after CMV antigen stimulation. The TCR originated in a human donor in good health (CMV status not recorded). Some clones in this sample may be carry-over from other donors' samples. The chain carries TRBV29-1 and TRBJ2-3; 7 bases match TRBD1. The CDR3 region is CSVIQGSDTQYF. CDR3 DNA sequence: TGCAGCGTGATACAGGGGTCAGATACGCAGTATTTT.